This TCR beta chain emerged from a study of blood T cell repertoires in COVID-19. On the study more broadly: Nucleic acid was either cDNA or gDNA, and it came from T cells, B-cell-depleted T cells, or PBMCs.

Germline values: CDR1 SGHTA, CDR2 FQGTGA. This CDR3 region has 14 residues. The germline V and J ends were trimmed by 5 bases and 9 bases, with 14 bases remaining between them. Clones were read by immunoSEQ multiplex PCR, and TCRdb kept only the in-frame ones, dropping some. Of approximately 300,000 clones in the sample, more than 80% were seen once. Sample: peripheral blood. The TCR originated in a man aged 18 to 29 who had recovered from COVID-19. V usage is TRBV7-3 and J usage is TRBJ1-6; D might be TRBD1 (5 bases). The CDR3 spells CASSKGLGGSPLHF. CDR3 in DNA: TGTGCCAGCAGCAAGGGGCTCGGGGGTTCACCCCTCCACTTT.